This T cell receptor beta chain was recovered during a study of siplizumab effects on memory and regulatory T cells. Study outcomes and limitations: Whether the proliferating Tregs (from siplizumab cultures) were suppressive was not confirmed.

Using immunoSEQ multiplex PCR, the repertoire was profiled, and TCRdb retains in-frame clones only, with some absent. The sample holds roughly 120,000 clones, just under 95% seen once. A remark on this clone: What it binds is unknown.

V lost 0 bases to trimming and J lost 5 bases, with 7 bases between them. The CDR3 has 13 residues. Germline V gene sequence: CDR1 SGHRS, CDR2 YFSETQ. The sequenced material came from CD4+ T cells sorted from blood. The gene calls are TRBV5-1 and TRBJ2-3; D is perhaps TRBD1 (5 bases). This clonotype was sampled from a human donor in good health. The CDR3 sequence: CASSLDRIDTQYF. CDR3 DNA sequence: TGCGCCAGCAGCTTGGACAGGATAGATACGCAGTATTTT.